Listed here are 22 T cell receptor beta chains from one sample, sequenced in a study of blood T cell repertoires in COVID-19. TCRdb keeps only in-frame clones here, not all; method: immunoSEQ multiplex PCR. The sample lists 400,000 or so clones; roughly 87% were seen once. Sequencing was performed on PBMCs or T cells enriched from blood (not recorded which). These receptor sequences come from a man between 18 and 35 years old who had recovered from COVID-19.

The chain is built from TRBV19 and TRBJ1-6, with 9 bases fitting TRBD1. Germline V CDR1 and CDR2: LNHDA, SQIVND (reference sequence). The CDR3 loop spans 15 amino acids. V lost 6 bases and J lost 7; bases outside the gene matches: 7. The CDR3 nucleotides read TGTGCCAGTAGGACGGACAGGGGTGACAATTCACCCCTCCACTTT. Protein product: CASRTDRGDNSPLHF.

The chain joins TRBV28 to TRBJ1-5; D is unresolved. CDR1 MDHEN and CDR2 SYDVKM come from the germline V gene. This CDR3 region has 13 residues. The ends were cut back, 4 bases at V and 6 bases at J, with 10 bases in the middle. CDR3 DNA: TGTGCCAGCAGTTCGGGGATTAGTCAGCCCCAGCATTTT. Protein sequence: CASSSGISQPQHF.

This sequence joins TRBV27 and TRBJ1-1; a weak D match, TRBD1 (5 bases). The germline V gene encodes CDR1 MNHEY and CDR2 SMNVEV (reference sequence). This CDR3 has 20 residues. The V and J ends lost 6 bases and 2 bases respectively, with 31 bases between them. CDR3 amino acids: CASSHLRTLVGRGSNTEAFF. The CDR3 nucleotides are TGTGCCAGCAGCCACCTCCGGACCCTTGTGGGGCGGGGATCCAACACTGAAGCTTTCTTT.

The chain is built from TRBV28 and TRBJ1-5, with TRBD1 identical over 8 bases. Germline V gene sequence: CDR1 MDHEN, CDR2 SYDVKM. This CDR3 is 16 amino acids long. The trim removed 6 bases at V and 4 bases at J, leaving 11 bases unmatched. The CDR3 bases are TGTGCCAGCAGCTTTGAAGGACAGGGCTGGAATCAGCCCCAGCATTTT. Protein product: CASSFEGQGWNQPQHF.

The chain combines TRBV28 with TRBJ1-4, with 8 positions matching TRBD1. V lost 8 bases and J lost 7; bases outside the gene matches: 3. Germline V lookup: CDR1 MDHEN, CDR2 SYDVKM. The CDR3 covers 12 residues. CDR3 sequence: CASRQGTEKLFF. The CDR3 DNA reads TGTGCCAGCCGACAGGGGACTGAAAAACTGTTTTTT.

The chain joins TRBV6-5 to TRBJ1-5; D gene uncertain. The germline V gene encodes CDR1 MNHEY and CDR2 SVGAGI. This CDR3 is 14 amino acids long. The V end lost 8 bases, the J end lost 1 base, and 12 bases lay between the germline ends. The CDR3 sequence is CASWAGGSNQPQHF. CDR3 nucleotide sequence: TGTGCCAGCTGGGCTGGTGGCAGCAATCAGCCCCAGCATTTT.

The chain combines TRBV2 with TRBJ2-1; 8 positions agree with TRBD1. Losses at the gene ends were 7 bases for V and 8 bases for J; bases not matched to a gene: 13. Germline CDR1 SNHLY, CDR2 FYNNEI. This CDR3 has 15 residues. The CDR3 loop reads CASTRGQVGVDEQFF. CDR3 DNA: TGTGCCAGCACGAGGGGACAGGTAGGGGTAGATGAGCAGTTCTTC.

The J gene is TRBJ1-1, the V gene TRBV2; a possible D gene is TRBD1 (5 bases). In germline, CDR1 is SNHLY, CDR2 FYNNEI. This CDR3 has 13 residues. Trimming stripped 4 bases from V and 8 bases from J, with 14 bases between. This CDR3 is CASSGSGREEAFF. CDR3 in DNA: TGTGCCAGCAGTGGATCAGGGCGTGAAGAAGCTTTCTTT.

Only one count was recorded for this clone. This sequence joins TRBV29-1 and TRBJ1-2, with unresolved D. CDR3 size: 12 residues. Trimming shortened V by 6 bases and J by 2 bases, and 10 bases separated the two germline ends. CDR1 and CDR2 from the germline V gene are SQVTM and ANQGSEA. The CDR3 protein is CSVRDKNYGYTF. In DNA, the CDR3 is TGCAGCGTGAGAGACAAGAACTATGGCTACACCTTC.

The V call is TRBV18, the J call TRBJ1-1; D perhaps matches TRBD1 (6 bases). V was clipped by 1 base and J by 8 bases, with 11 bases between them. CDR3 size: 13 residues. From germline, CDR1 is KGHSH and CDR2 LQKENI. The CDR3 DNA is TGTGCCAGCTCACCACGAACAGGGCGGGAAGCTTTCTTT. Amino acids: CASSPRTGREAFF.

The J gene is TRBJ2-5, the V gene TRBV9, with TRBD1 matching over 9 bases. The germline V gene encodes CDR1 SGDLS and CDR2 YYNGEE. The J segment lost 5 bases and the V segment lost 3 bases, leaving 5 bases of the junction unmatched. This CDR3 comprises 14 residues. The CDR3 sequence is CASSGGQGMETQYF. As DNA, the CDR3 is TGTGCCAGCAGCGGAGGACAGGGGATGGAGACCCAGTACTTC.

V is TRBV19 and J is TRBJ1-2; 12 bases are shared with TRBD1. CDR1 is LNHDA, CDR2 SQIVND, per germline (reference sequence). The CDR3 length is 16 residues. V trimming: 3 bases; J trimming: 5 bases; junction bases outside the gene matches: 7. The CDR3 loop reads CASSIPGQGARYGYTF. CDR3 DNA: TGTGCCAGTAGTATCCCGGGACAGGGGGCGCGGTATGGCTACACCTTC.

This clone was observed once. The chain is built from TRBV19 and TRBJ2-3; unclear D gene. The V end was cut by 6 bases, the J end by 5 bases, with 15 bases between. From germline, CDR1 is LNHDA and CDR2 SQIVND (reference sequence). This CDR3 has 14 amino acids. The CDR3 protein is CASSQTDGGDTQYF. The CDR3 DNA follows: TGTGCCAGTAGCCAGACGGATGGCGGAGATACGCAGTATTTT.

J is TRBJ2-1 and V is TRBV4-1, with 8 bases fitting TRBD2. Trimming took 4 bases from V and 5 from J; bases not matched to a gene: 22. This CDR3 has 20 residues. Germline V gene lookup returns CDR1 MGHRA and CDR2 YSYEKL. The CDR3 here is CASSPDRLAPRRLFNNEQFF. CDR3 coding DNA: TGCGCCAGCAGCCCGGACCGACTAGCGCCGAGGAGGTTGTTTAACAATGAGCAGTTCTTC.

CDR3 coding DNA: TGTGCCAGCAGCTTCAGGGGGTCCACTGAAGCTTTCTTT. This codes for CASSFRGSTEAFF. The chain combines TRBV11-3 with TRBJ1-1; TRBD1 matches 7 bases. The CDR3 covers 13 residues. The germline V gene encodes CDR1 SGHNT and CDR2 YENEEA. Trimming removed 3 bases from V and 4 bases from J; junction bases left unmatched: 2.

This chain connects TRBV7-9 to TRBJ2-1; 11 positions match TRBD2. Unmatched junction bases numbered 5, after V lost 5 bases and J lost 8 bases. Germline lookup yields CDR1 SEHNR and CDR2 FQNEAQ (reference sequence). The CDR3 runs 14 residues. The CDR3 spells CASSRSGGADEQFF. The CDR3 coding sequence is TGTGCCAGCAGCCGTAGCGGGGGGGCGGATGAGCAGTTCTTC. The variable domain in full, with the rest retrieved from reference TRBV7-9 and TRBJ2-1, is DTGVSQNPRHKITKRGQNVTFRCDPISEHNRLYWYRQTLGQGPEFLTYFQNEAQLEKSRLLSDRFSAERPKGSFSTLEIQRTEQGDSAMYLCASSRSGGADEQFFGPGTRLTVL.

This chain links TRBV12-3 or TRBV12-4 with TRBJ1-2; tentative D call: TRBD1 (5 bases). Deletions cut 1 base from V and 7 bases from J, with 10 bases between. The CDR3 totals 13 residues. The CDR3 DNA follows: TGTGCCAGCAGTTTAGGGAAGGGGTCTGGCTACACCTTC. Encoded protein: CASSLGKGSGYTF.

This chain uses TRBV25-1 with TRBJ1-1; D is perhaps TRBD1 (6 bases). The ends were cut back, 6 bases at V and 4 bases at J, with 12 bases in the middle. Germline lookup yields CDR1 MGHDK and CDR2 SYGVNS. This CDR3 is built from 13 residues. CDR3 in amino acids: CASRGHLGTEAFF. CDR3 sequence (DNA): TGTGCCAGCAGGGGACATTTGGGCACTGAAGCTTTCTTT. The variable domain in full, completed from reference TRBV25-1 and TRBJ1-1, reads EADIYQTPRYLVIGTGKKITLECSQTMGHDKMYWYQQDPGMELHLIHYSYGVNSTEKGDLSSESTVSRIRTEHFPLTLESARPSHTSQYLCASRGHLGTEAFFGQGTRLTVV.

The rearrangement uses TRBV2 and TRBJ2-5; TRBD2 matches at 12 bases. The CDR3 length is 16 residues. V lost 6 bases and J lost 0; bases outside the gene matches: 5. In germline, CDR1 is SNHLY, CDR2 FYNNEI. In DNA, the CDR3 is TGTGCCAGCAGGGCCACTAGCGGGGGGTACCAAGAGACCCAGTACTTC. Translated, it gives CASRATSGGYQETQYF.

This chain joins TRBV24-1 and TRBJ2-4, with TRBD1 matching 10 bases. The CDR3 contains 15 residues. Looked up from germline, CDR1 is KGHDR and CDR2 is SFDVKD. With V trimmed by 2 bases and J by 9 bases, 6 bases remained unmatched. The CDR3 DNA reads TGTGCCACCAGTGATTCGGGACAGGGGTTAGGCATTCAGTACTTC. Translated, it gives CATSDSGQGLGIQYF.

The chain combines TRBV19 with TRBJ1-5; D might be TRBD1 (5 bases). The CDR3 has 19 amino acids. V was shortened by 0 bases and J by 2 bases, with 20 bases between the two germline ends. CDR1 LNHDA and CDR2 SQIVND come from the germline V gene (reference sequence). The CDR3 nucleotides are TGTGCCAGTAGTATAGATCTGGGCGACAGCTCGAAACGCAATCAGCCCCAGCATTTT. Residues: CASSIDLGDSSKRNQPQHF.

The chain is built from TRBV15 and TRBJ2-7, with TRBD2 matching 8 bases. V lost 0 bases to trimming and J lost 0 bases; unmatched junction nucleotides: 7. This CDR3 has 17 amino acids. CDR1 is LNHNV, CDR2 YYDKDF, per germline (reference sequence). The CDR3 protein is CATSRDAGTSLSYEQYF. For the CDR3, the DNA is TGTGCCACCAGCAGAGACGCCGGGACTAGTCTCTCCTACGAGCAGTACTTC.